This T cell receptor (beta chain) was identified in a study of cytomegalovirus exposure and HLA in healthy donors. Overall study context: Findings of an earlier analysis included under 140 million unique TCR beta sequences from 200 million or so T cells. Researchers found that approximately 85% of almost 400 genotyped donors fell within the Caucasian-associated ancestry cluster.

Notes on this clone: What it recognizes is unknown.

This CDR3 comprises 12 residues. CDR1 and CDR2 from the germline V gene are SGDLS and YYNGEE. V was clipped by 3 bases and J by 8 bases, with 11 bases between them. General study results and limits: Another analysis was done later, and it associated approximately 17,000 TCR beta sequences with HLA alleles at 0.05 false discovery rate. A link between a missense DCLRE1C variant and TCR beta V- and J-gene trimming emerged from a later analysis.

60 Vbeta and 13 Jbeta primers were used in PCR. TCRdb's table, derived via immunoSEQ multiplex PCR, lists solely in-frame clones and lacks some. Altogether approximately 170,000 clones are present, 75% to 90% being singletons, with the ten largest covering roughly 2%. The sample comprised PBMCs. The TCR originated in a human donor in good health. The chain employs TRBV9 and TRBJ1-2, with TRBD1 as a possible D gene (6 bases). The CDR3 region is CASSAGQWGYTF. The CDR3 DNA follows: TGTGCCAGCAGCGCAGGACAGTGGGGCTACACCTTC.